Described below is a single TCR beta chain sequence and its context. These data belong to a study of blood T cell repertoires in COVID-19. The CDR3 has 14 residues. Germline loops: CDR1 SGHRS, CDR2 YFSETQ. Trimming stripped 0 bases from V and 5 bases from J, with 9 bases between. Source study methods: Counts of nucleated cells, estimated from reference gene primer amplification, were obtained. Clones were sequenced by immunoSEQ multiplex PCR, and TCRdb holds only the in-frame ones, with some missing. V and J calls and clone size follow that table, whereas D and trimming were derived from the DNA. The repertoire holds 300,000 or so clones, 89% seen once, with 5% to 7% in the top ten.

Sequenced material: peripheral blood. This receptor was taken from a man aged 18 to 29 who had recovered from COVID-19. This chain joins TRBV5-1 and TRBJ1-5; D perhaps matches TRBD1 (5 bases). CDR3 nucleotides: TGCGCCAGCAGCTTGGGATCGGGGGATCAGCCCCAGCATTTT. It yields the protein CASSLGSGDQPQHF.